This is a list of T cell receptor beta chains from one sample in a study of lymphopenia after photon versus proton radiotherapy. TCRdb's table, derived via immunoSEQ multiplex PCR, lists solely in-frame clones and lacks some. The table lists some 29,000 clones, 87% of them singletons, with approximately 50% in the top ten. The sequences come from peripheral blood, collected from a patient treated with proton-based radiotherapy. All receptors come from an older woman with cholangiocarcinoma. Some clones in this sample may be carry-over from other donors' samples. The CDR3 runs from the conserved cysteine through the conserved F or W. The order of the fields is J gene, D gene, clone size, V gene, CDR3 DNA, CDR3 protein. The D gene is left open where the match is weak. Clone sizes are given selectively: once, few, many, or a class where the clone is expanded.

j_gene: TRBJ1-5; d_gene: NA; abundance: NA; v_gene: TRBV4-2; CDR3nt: TGTGCCAGCAGTCATGATTTCAATCAGCCCCAGCATTTT; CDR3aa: CASSHDFNQPQHF
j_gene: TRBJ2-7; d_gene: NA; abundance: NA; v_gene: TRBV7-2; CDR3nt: TGTGCCAGCAGCTCCCCAGGTCGGTTAAATGAGCAGTACTTC; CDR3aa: CASSSPGRLNEQYF
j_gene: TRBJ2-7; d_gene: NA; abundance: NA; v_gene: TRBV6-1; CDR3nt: TGTGCCAGCAAGGTACCCATGGGAGAGCAGTACTTC; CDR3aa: CASKVPMGEQYF
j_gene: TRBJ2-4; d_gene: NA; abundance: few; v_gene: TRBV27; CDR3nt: TGTGCCAGCAGTTACAGGAGAGGGAACATTCAGTACTTC; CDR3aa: CASSYRRGNIQYF
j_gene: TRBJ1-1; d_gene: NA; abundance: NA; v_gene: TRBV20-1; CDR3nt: TGCAGTGCCCAGCCGATAATTGAAGCTTTCTTT; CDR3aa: CSAQPIIEAFF
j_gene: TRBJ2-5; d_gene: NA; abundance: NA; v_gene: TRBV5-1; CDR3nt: TGCGCCAGCGGGCGGGACAGCCCAGTGGAAGAGACCCAGTACTTC; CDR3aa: CASGRDSPVEETQYF
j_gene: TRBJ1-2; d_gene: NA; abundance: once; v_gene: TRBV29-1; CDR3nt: TGCAGCGCGGTCTTTCGGCGGGGGGGGCATGGCTACACCTTC; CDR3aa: CSAVFRRGGHGYTF
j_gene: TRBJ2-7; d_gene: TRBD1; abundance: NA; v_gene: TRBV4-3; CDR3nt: TGCGCCAGCAGCCATTACTGGGGACAGTCCTACGAGCAGTACTTC; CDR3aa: CASSHYWGQSYEQYF
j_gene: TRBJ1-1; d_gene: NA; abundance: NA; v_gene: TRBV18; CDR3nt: TGTGCCAGCTCACCACTGCTCCGCCCGGGACAACTGAACACTGAAGCTTTCTTT; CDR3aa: CASSPLLRPGQLNTEAFF
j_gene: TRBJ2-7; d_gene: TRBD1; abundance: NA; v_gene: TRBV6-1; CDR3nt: TGTGCCAGCCTGGACAGGGGGGCGGGGGAGCAGTACTTC; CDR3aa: CASLDRGAGEQYF
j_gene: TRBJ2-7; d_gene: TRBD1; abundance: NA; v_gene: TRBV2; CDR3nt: TGTGCCGGGAGGACAGGGGGTTTGGGTGAGCAGTACTTC; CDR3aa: CAGRTGGLGEQYF
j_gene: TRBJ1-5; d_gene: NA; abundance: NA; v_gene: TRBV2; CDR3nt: TGTGCCAGCAGTGATCTCCAGCAGGGGAATCAGCCCCAGCATTTT; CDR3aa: CASSDLQQGNQPQHF
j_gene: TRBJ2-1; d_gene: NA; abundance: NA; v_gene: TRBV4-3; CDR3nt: TGCGCCAGCAGCCAAGATAAAAGGGCGGGTCCTTACAATGAGCAGTTCTTC; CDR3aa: CASSQDKRAGPYNEQFF
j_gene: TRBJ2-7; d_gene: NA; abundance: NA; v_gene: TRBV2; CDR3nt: TGTGCCAGCAATAACGGGGTGGGCTCCTACGAGCAGTACTTC; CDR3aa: CASNNGVGSYEQYF
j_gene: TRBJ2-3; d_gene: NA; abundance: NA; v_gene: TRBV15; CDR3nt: TGTGCCACCAGCAGGAATAGGGGCACAGATACGCAGTATTTT; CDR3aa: CATSRNRGTDTQYF
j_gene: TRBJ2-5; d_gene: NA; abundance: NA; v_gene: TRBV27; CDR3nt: TGTGCCAGCAGGAGACTCGGGGGCCAAGAGACCCAGTACTTC; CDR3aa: CASRRLGGQETQYF
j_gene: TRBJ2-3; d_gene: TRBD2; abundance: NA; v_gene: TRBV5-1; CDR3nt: TGCGCCAGCAGCCAACGACTAGCGGGAGAATCAGATACGCAGTATTTT; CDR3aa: CASSQRLAGESDTQYF
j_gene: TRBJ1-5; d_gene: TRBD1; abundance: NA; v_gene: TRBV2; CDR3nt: TGTGCCAGCAGTGAAGAAGGGGGCGAGGATCAGCCCCAGCATTTT; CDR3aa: CASSEEGGEDQPQHF
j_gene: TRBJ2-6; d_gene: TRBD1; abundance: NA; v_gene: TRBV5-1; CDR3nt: TGCGCCAGCAGAACGGGACAGGGGGCGGCTGGGGCCAACGTCCTGACTTTC; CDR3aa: CASRTGQGAAGANVLTF
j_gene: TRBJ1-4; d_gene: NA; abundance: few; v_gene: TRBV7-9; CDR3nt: TGTGCCAGCAGCACCCTGGGGTTATGGGAAAAACTGTTTTTT; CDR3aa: CASSTLGLWEKLFF
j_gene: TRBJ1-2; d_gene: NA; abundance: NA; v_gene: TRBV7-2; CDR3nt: TGTGCCAGCAGCTTAGCGCTTCAGTATGGCTACACCTTC; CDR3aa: CASSLALQYGYTF
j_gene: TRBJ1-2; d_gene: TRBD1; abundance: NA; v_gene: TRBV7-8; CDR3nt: TGTGCCAGCAGCCCGCGGACAGGGGGTGGATATGGCTACACCTTC; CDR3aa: CASSPRTGGGYGYTF